This TCR beta chain was observed in a study of T-cell reconstitution after alpha-beta-depleted transplantation in children (dated by TCRdb to the mid-2010s). Regarding the study in general: The study quantitatively tracked T-cell immune reconstitution after TCRalphabeta/CD19-depleted allogeneic hematopoietic cell transplantation in children using TCR repertoire profiling. Study-wide findings and limitations: In some patients, the high TCRbeta diversity seen at day 60 was put down to recipient T cells and intrathymic progenitors that had survived conditioning. Apparently early alphabetaT-cell count recovery about two months after transplant reportedly relied on only several hundred rapidly expanded clones derived from non-depleted graft cells. Over subsequent months, a decline in hyperexpanded clone frequencies was noted, and after one year, T-cell counts and TCRbeta diversity were mostly ascribed to newly produced T cells.

Libraries were prepared through PCR. TCRdb lists the instrument as Illumina HiSeq 2500. TCR library preparation used molecular barcoding, with unique molecular identifiers applied to normalize quantification of the TCRbeta repertoire. In-frame beta chains were kept once TCRdb had trimmed the public reads at Q25 with fastp and called clones with MiXCR. Every distinct CDR3 protein forms one entry, paired with its most common genes and DNA. The sample table contains about 16,000 distinct CDR3 sequences; only one count was recorded for around 8.3% of them. The ten largest clonotypes hold 35% to 40% of the sample. Including the terminal cysteine and phenylalanine, the CDR3 comprises 17 residues. Only the CDR3 portion is preserved as DNA: 51 bases, with reading frame beginning at the first base. V is cut back by 3 bases and J by 3 bases, with 8 bases in the junction unmatched. The germline V gene yields SGHRS for CDR1 and YFSETQ for CDR2.

Interpreted using the paper, the time point label stands for: day 60 (about 2 months) after transplantation. The sample's treatment or condition label is to be understood as: allogeneic hematopoietic cell transplantation with graft depleted of TCRalphabeta T cells and CD19 B cells. The children who served as transplant recipients had been given grafts of TCRalphabeta/CD19-depleted allogeneic hematopoietic cells. Turning to this clonotype: Its antigen remains unidentified. Per-base quality was not reported, and no clone a single base away is much larger than it.

The source material was PBMCs, mostly from graft donor cells, sampled 60 days after TCRalphabeta/CD19-depleted stem cell transplant. The sequence links TRBV5-1 to TRBJ2-1, with 11 central nucleotides matching TRBD2. The sequence came from a boy younger than two who had a stem cell transplant for Wiskott-Aldrich syndrome, so the T cells may come from the graft donor. The CDR3 is CASSYTPLAGVYNEQFF. The nucleotides read TGCGCCAGCAGCTACACTCCACTAGCGGGAGTCTACAATGAGCAGTTCTTC.